Presented here are 2 T cell receptor beta chains from one specimen sequenced in a study of CD8 T cells in ankylosing spondylitis. TCRdb independently ran MiXCR on the 5' RACE reads; one entry per CDR3 protein. The sample lists 200,000 to 300,000 distinct CDR3 sequences, under 30% occurring once. The sample taken for sequencing was blood, either unsorted or a sorted T cell fraction (not recorded which). Every receptor here comes from a male donor with ankylosing spondylitis or in good health (not recorded which).

This clonotype was counted at least ten times. The CDR3 coding sequence is TGTGCCAGCAGCCAGCCTCCGGGACAGGTACACTACGAGCAGTACTTC. It specifies CASSQPPGQVHYEQYF. The chain has TRBV3-1 and TRBJ2-7; TRBD1 matches at 8 bases. CDR3 length equals 16 residues. From germline, CDR1 is LGHDT and CDR2 YNNKEL (reference sequence). V lost 3 bases and J lost 3; bases outside the gene matches: 10.

This chain connects TRBV24-1 to TRBJ2-7; D not certain. The CDR3 extends over 12 amino acids. Trimming removed 3 bases from V and 5 bases from J, with 7 bases in between. CDR1 KGHDR and CDR2 SFDVKD come from the germline V gene. In nucleotides, the CDR3 is TGTGCCACCAGTGATGGCGGACACGAGCAGTACTTC. Protein: CATSDGGHEQYF.